This T cell receptor beta chain was retrieved from a study of HIV-infected patients and healthy controls. Germline V lookup: CDR1 LGHNA, CDR2 YSLEER. V lost 1 base and J 0 bases, leaving 9 bases between the germline ends. This CDR3 has 15 residues. TCRdb reanalysed the 5' RACE reads using MiXCR and keeps one entry per CDR3 protein. Seen here are tens of thousands of distinct CDR3 sequences, roughly 19% observed once, and the top ten hold about 1.3%. The chain carries TRBV4-3 and TRBJ1-1, with D perhaps TRBD1 (5 bases). The receptor's source is a human donor in good health. The sequenced sample consisted of CD4+ T cells from blood. CDR3 amino acids: CASSQATELNTEAFF. Here the CDR3 DNA reads TGCGCCAGCAGCCAAGCGACAGAGCTGAACACTGAAGCTTTCTTT.